Listed below are T cell receptor beta chains from one sample, sequenced in a study of Graves' ophthalmopathy and Graves' hyperthyroidism. TCRdb called the multiplex PCR reads again in MiXCR, with one record for every CDR3 protein. The table shows roughly 380,000 distinct CDR3 sequences, with just over 15% occurring only once. Sequences were obtained from peripheral blood. These receptors were collected from a woman younger than 30 with stable Graves' hyperthyroidism. The CDR3 runs from the conserved cysteine through the conserved F or W. A D gene is named only where the DNA matches it firmly. Size is stated for part of the rows, as once, few or many counts, or as a class when the clone is expanded.

CDR3 length	clone size	D gene	J gene	V gene	CDR3 DNA	CDR3 protein
16	many	NA	TRBJ1-2	TRBV6-2/TRBV6-3	TGTGCCAGCAACGGCCGGGATGCGGGACACCGGTATGGCTACACCTTC	CASNGRDAGHRYGYTF
16	many	TRBD2	TRBJ2-5	TRBV6-2/TRBV6-3	TGTGCCAGCAGCCGACCGGGAGCGGGGGGGCGCCAGACCCAGTACTTC	CASSRPGAGGRQTQYF
15	once	NA	TRBJ1-2	TRBV19	TGTGCCAGTAAAGGGTTGGGGAGCCCCACGGGTGGCTACACCTTC	CASKGLGSPTGGYTF
15	NA	TRBD1	TRBJ1-5	TRBV20-1	TGCAGTGCTAGAGCTTTGGACAGGGGAAATCAGCCCCAGCATTTT	CSARALDRGNQPQHF
19	NA	NA	TRBJ1-1	TRBV19	TGTGCCAGTAGTATAGATCCCGAGCGGGACTCTTTATGGAACACTGAAGCTTTCTTT	CASSIDPERDSLWNTEAFF
17	NA	TRBD1	TRBJ2-5	TRBV18	TGTGCCAGCTCACCACCGAGGGGCCAGGGGGTTCAAGAGACCCAGTACTTC	CASSPPRGQGVQETQYF
17	few	NA	TRBJ1-2	TRBV4-2	TGTGCCAGCAGCCACTCCGCCCGGGACCAAGCTAACTATGGCTACACCTTC	CASSHSARDQANYGYTF
15	many	NA	TRBJ1-2	TRBV2	TGTGCCAGCAGTGGAATAGGGTCGGTTAACTATGGCTACACCTTC	CASSGIGSVNYGYTF
12	NA	NA	TRBJ1-5	TRBV12-3/TRBV12-4	TGTGCCTCTCGGGTAGATTATCAGCCTCAGCATTTT	CASRVDYQPQHF
14	many	NA	TRBJ1-1	TRBV19	TGTGCCAGTAGTATTCCACCAATGAACACTGAAGCTTTCTTT	CASSIPPMNTEAFF
15	NA	NA	TRBJ1-6	TRBV20-1	TGTAGTGCTTCCGACTTTTCCGGTTATAATTCACCCCTCCACTTT	CSASDFSGYNSPLHF
13	many	TRBD1	TRBJ1-1	TRBV29-1	TGCAGCGTTACGACAGGGTTGAACACTGAAGCTTTCTTT	CSVTTGLNTEAFF
14	many	NA	TRBJ1-5	TRBV25-1	TGTGCCAGCAGTGGCGGATTTAGCAATCAGCCCCAGCATTTT	CASSGGFSNQPQHF
13	NA	NA	TRBJ2-2	TRBV6-1	TGTGCCAGCAGGCCTCAGATAACCGGGGAGCTGTTTTTT	CASRPQITGELFF
16	many	TRBD1	TRBJ1-1	TRBV6-5	TGTGCCAGCAGTTTAGGGGGACAGGGGACGAACACTGAAGCTTTCTTT	CASSLGGQGTNTEAFF
11	NA	NA	TRBJ1-5	TRBV19	TGTGCCAGTAGTATAGGACAGCCCCAGCATTTT	CASSIGQPQHF
16	NA	TRBD1	TRBJ1-5	TRBV28	TGTGCCAGCAGACCTCGACAGGGTGGTAGCAATCAGCCCCAGCATTTT	CASRPRQGGSNQPQHF
14	many	TRBD2	TRBJ2-7	TRBV7-8	TGTGCCAGCAGCTTATGGGAGGGAATGTCCGAGCAGTACTTC	CASSLWEGMSEQYF
13	few	TRBD1	TRBJ1-1	TRBV25-1	TGTGCCAGCAGAGAACAGGGGAACACTGAAGCTTGCTTT	CASREQGNTEACF
16	many	NA	TRBJ1-5	TRBV7-8	TGTGCCAGCAGCTTAAGGCCGGGACACCGCATAGGGCCCCAGCATTTT	CASSLRPGHRIGPQHF
16	many	TRBD2	TRBJ2-7	TRBV10-3	TGTGTCATCAGTTCCGGGACTAGCGGTAATACCTACGAGCAGTACTTC	CVISSGTSGNTYEQYF
17	many	TRBD1	TRBJ1-5	TRBV12-3/TRBV12-4	TGTGCCAGCAGTTTGGCTACCGGGACAGGGTCTAATCAGCCCCAGCATTTT	CASSLATGTGSNQPQHF
13	NA	NA	TRBJ1-3	TRBV12-3/TRBV12-4	TGTGCCAGCAGTTTAGCCCCCACGAACACCATATATTTT	CASSLAPTNTIYF
14	many	NA	TRBJ1-6	TRBV7-3	TGTGCCAGCAGCTTCGGTATCAGGGATTCACCCCTCCACTTT	CASSFGIRDSPLHF
14	few	TRBD1	TRBJ1-1	TRBV12-3/TRBV12-4	TGTGCCAGCAGACCCGGGACAGGGCCCACTGAAGCTTTCTTT	CASRPGTGPTEAFF
17	few	TRBD1	TRBJ1-1	TRBV10-3	TGTGCCATCAGTGAGTCGGGGGCAGGGGGCGTTGGAACTGAAGCTTTCTTT	CAISESGAGGVGTEAFF